Each of the 18 T cell receptor beta chains below was sequenced from the same sample in a study of T cell clonality in common variable immunodeficiency. Overall study results and limits: Reportedly, TCR beta sequences from common variable immunodeficiency showed fewer deletions and N-nucleotide insertions.

These TCRs' antigens remain unknown. TCRdb's table, derived via immunoSEQ multiplex PCR, lists solely in-frame clones and lacks some. The table lists more than 25,000 clones, with no singletons. What was sequenced was peripheral blood mononuclear cells. Receptors were obtained from a human donor with common variable immunodeficiency.

As to this clone: The CDR3 is cut off 3 residues early in the read; its end comes from the germline J gene. J is TRBJ2-5 and V is TRBV30; D not resolved. This CDR3 is built from 15 residues. V lost 3 bases to trimming and J lost 2 bases, with 16 bases between them. Germline V gene lookup returns CDR1 GTSNPN and CDR2 SVGIG (reference sequence). This chain's CDR3 is CAWRKKTFGQETQYF. The DNA read from the CDR3 is TGTGCCTGGAGGAAGAAGACTTTTGGACAAGAGACC.

This clone appeared a few times. At one end the junction does not follow the germline gene, possibly because of a read error. The read ends 3 residues before the CDR3 terminus; that terminus is restored from the germline J gene. This chain uses TRBV7-9 with TRBJ2-7; D may be TRBD2 (7 bases). Per germline, CDR1 SEHNR and CDR2 FQNEAQ (reference sequence). The CDR3 runs 15 residues. CDR3 region: CSSSERGGDGYEQYF. The part of the CDR3 DNA that was read is TGTTCCAGCAGCGAGAGGGGGGGGGATGGCTACGAG.

Only a few counts were recorded for this clone. From the germline J gene comes the end of the CDR3, since the read stops 3 residues before it. The chain joins TRBV7-9 to TRBJ1-3; D call uncertain. Trimming took off 5 bases at V and 4 bases at J, with 12 bases between the two ends. This CDR3 is 14 amino acids long. The V gene's germline CDR1 is SEHNR and CDR2 FQNEAQ (reference sequence). The CDR3 is CASSENQQGNTIYF. CDR3 DNA (partial): TGTGCCAGCAGCGAGAACCAACAGGGAAACACC.

Many counts were recorded for this clone. The read gets to within 3 residues of the CDR3 end, and the germline J gene fills in the rest. The chain joins TRBV5-1 to TRBJ1-6, with 8 bases identical to TRBD1. The CDR3 covers 14 residues. The germline V gene has CDR1 SGHRS and CDR2 YFSETQ. V was pared by 2 bases and J by 6 bases, with 1 base of the junction left unmatched. Incomplete CDR3 DNA: TGCGCCAGCAGCTTAGGACAGGGTAATTCACCC. The encoded protein is CASSLGQGNSP. The whole CDR3 protein reads CASSLGQGNSPLHF.

This clone was observed a few times. The CDR3 is cut off 3 residues early in the read; its end comes from the germline J gene. The V call is TRBV7-9, the J call TRBJ2-1; 7 bases line up with TRBD1. Per the germline V gene, CDR1 is SEHNR and CDR2 is FQNEAQ (reference sequence). Germline trimming cut 2 bases from V and 6 bases from J; bases unmatched to any gene: 4. The CDR3 consists of 14 residues. The chain's CDR3 is CASSLSGQVNEQFF. The sequenced part of the CDR3 DNA is TGTGCCAGCAGCTTATCCGGACAGGTCAATGAG. Supplemented by reference TRBV7-9 and TRBJ2-1, the full variable domain reads DTGVSQNPRHKITKRGQNVTFRCDPISEHNRLYWYRQTLGQGPEFLTYFQNEAQLEKSRLLSDRFSAERPKGSFSTLEIQRTEQGDSAMYLCASSLSGQVNEQFFGPGTRLTVL.

This clone was seen at least ten times. The read ends 3 residues shy of where the CDR3 ends; the end is completed using the germline J gene. V usage is TRBV7-6 and J usage is TRBJ1-2, with TRBD1 matching 10 bases. CDR1 and CDR2 (germline): SGHVS, FNYEAQ. This CDR3 is built from 14 residues. Incomplete CDR3 DNA: TGTGCCAGCAGCCTAGACAGGGGGCGAGAGGGC. As protein: CASSLDRGREG. The entire CDR3 reads CASSLDRGREGYTF.

Details on this clone: The CDR3 is cut off 3 residues early in the read; its end comes from the germline J gene. V and J are TRBV7-9 and TRBJ2-1, with TRBD2 matching 7 bases. The J segment lost 6 bases and the V segment lost 5 bases, leaving 10 bases of the junction unmatched. The CDR3 is 15 amino acids. Germline CDR1 SEHNR, CDR2 FQNEAQ (reference sequence). CDR3 loop: CASSPRERGGNEQFF. Partial CDR3 DNA: TGTGCCAGCAGCCCCCGGGAGCGGGGAGGCAATGAG.

There are many counts of this clone. The read gets to within 3 residues of the CDR3 end, and the germline J gene fills in the rest. The J gene is TRBJ2-7, the V gene TRBV9; TRBD2 agrees at 9 bases. The ends lost 0 bases at V and 6 bases at J; junction bases unmatched: 4. The germline V gene encodes CDR1 SGDLS and CDR2 YYNGEE. The CDR3 is made up of 14 amino acids. The CDR3 DNA, read in part, is TGTGCCAGCAGCGTAGGAGGGACTAGCTCCGAG. Protein: CASSVGGTSSE. The whole CDR3 sequence reads CASSVGGTSSEQYF.

This clone was seen a handful of times. Read coverage stops 3 residues before the CDR3 terminus; the germline J gene supplies the remainder. This chain uses TRBV20-1 with TRBJ2-1; TRBD2 aligns across 7 bases. Trimming cost V 3 bases and J 4 bases; bases outside gene matches: 15. Germline values: CDR1 DFQATT, CDR2 SNEGSKA (reference sequence). The CDR3 is 17 residues long. The sequenced CDR3 bases are TGCAGTGCTAGGACTAGCCGGGGAGTTGAAGGGTACAATGAG. Its translation is CSARTSRGVEGYNE. The CDR3, in full, reads CSARTSRGVEGYNEQFF.

This clone was seen at least ten times. Read coverage stops 3 residues before the CDR3 terminus; the germline J gene supplies the remainder. The chain has TRBV12-3 or TRBV12-4 and TRBJ2-7; D unresolved. Trimming left V 5 bases short and J 6 bases short, with 8 bases between. The CDR3 contains 11 residues. The CDR3 region is CASSNLREQYF. CDR3 bases read: TGTGCCAGCAGTAATCTTCGCGAG.

Concerning this clone itself: The read ends 3 residues shy of where the CDR3 ends; the end is completed using the germline J gene. The chain carries TRBV7-9 and TRBJ2-7, with a tentative D call TRBD1 (5 bases). This CDR3 has 15 residues. Between the trimmed V and J ends, which lost 0 bases and 0 bases, there was a span of 9 bases. CDR1 and CDR2 from the germline V gene are SEHNR and FQNEAQ (reference sequence). The sequenced CDR3 bases are TGTGCCAGCAGCTTAGCTTTTGGGGCCTCCTACGAG. Amino acids: CASSLAFGASYE. The full CDR3 protein is CASSLAFGASYEQYF.

This clone was counted many times. The missing CDR3 end, 3 residues past where the read stops, is filled in from the germline J gene. V usage is TRBV7-9 and J usage is TRBJ2-1; 8 bases agree with TRBD1. The CDR3 length is 15 residues. Germline values: CDR1 SEHNR, CDR2 FQNEAQ (reference sequence). The junction had 2 bases not matched to a gene; V was cut back by 1 base and J by 3 bases. This chain's CDR3 is CASSLGQGIYNEQFF. The CDR3 bases that were read are TGTGCCAGCAGCTTAGGACAGGGGATCTACAATGAG.

This clone was seen a few times. The missing CDR3 end, 3 residues past where the read stops, is filled in from the germline J gene. The chain has TRBV2 and TRBJ2-1; 12 bases map to TRBD2. The CDR3 loop spans 15 amino acids. Per the germline V gene, CDR1 is SNHLY and CDR2 is FYNNEI. V was pared by 8 bases and J by 6 bases, with 8 bases of the junction left unmatched. The sequenced part of the CDR3 DNA is TGTGCCAGCCAGTTGACTAGCGGGAGTACCAATGAG. It encodes CASQLTSGSTNE. Given in full, the CDR3 is CASQLTSGSTNEQFF.

As regards this clone: The read is 3 residues too short to cover the CDR3 end, so that end is filled in from the germline J gene. The gene calls are TRBV30 and TRBJ2-7; D possibly corresponds to TRBD1 (6 bases). V was trimmed by 3 bases and J by 0 bases, leaving 15 bases between them. This CDR3 spans 15 amino acids. Germline V gives CDR1 GTSNPN, CDR2 SVGIG (reference sequence). CDR3 loop: CAWRPLGASSYEQYF. The sequenced CDR3 bases are TGTGCCTGGAGACCTCTGGGGGCCTCCTCCTACGAG. Filled out from reference TRBV30 and TRBJ2-7, the complete variable domain reads SQTIHQWPATLVQPVGSPLSLECTVEGTSNPNLYWYRQAAGRGLQLLFYSVGIGQISSEVPQNLSASRPQDRQFILSSKKLLLSDSGFYLCAWRPLGASSYEQYFGPGTRLTVT.

The covered CDR3 bases are TGTGCCAGCAGCCTGAGCGGGACCTCCTACAATGAG. Translating gives CASSLSGTSYNE. The full CDR3 sequence reads CASSLSGTSYNEQFF. The chain recombines TRBV7-2 with TRBJ2-1; 7 nucleotides match TRBD2. The sequence runs out 3 residues before the end of the CDR3; the remainder is reconstructed from the germline J gene. V lost 5 bases to trimming and J lost 0 bases; unmatched junction nucleotides: 4. CDR1 is SGHTA and CDR2 is FQGNSA in the germline V gene. This CDR3 is built from 15 residues.

In regard to this clone: The sequenced fragment ends 3 residues before the CDR3 boundary, so the rest is inferred from the germline J gene. V gene TRBV30 combines with J gene TRBJ2-6, with 14 bases identical to TRBD2. The germline V gene has CDR1 GTSNPN and CDR2 SVGIG (reference sequence). CDR3 size: 16 residues. V lost 8 bases to trimming and J lost 4 bases; unmatched junction nucleotides: 7. Partial CDR3 DNA: TGTGCCAGGGGACTAGCGGGAGCTACAGGGGCCAACGTC. Its translation: CARGLAGATGANV. The entire CDR3 sequence reads CARGLAGATGANVLTF. The entire variable domain, with the rest obtained from reference TRBV30 and TRBJ2-6, is as follows: SQTIHQWPATLVQPVGSPLSLECTVEGTSNPNLYWYRQAAGRGLQLLFYSVGIGQISSEVPQNLSASRPQDRQFILSSKKLLLSDSGFYLCARGLAGATGANVLTFGAGSRLTVL.

This clone was found a few times. The sequenced fragment ends 3 residues before the CDR3 boundary, so the rest is inferred from the germline J gene. The J gene is TRBJ1-6, the V gene TRBV2; maybe TRBD1 (6 bases). The germline V and J ends were trimmed by 2 bases and 5 bases, with 7 bases remaining between them. Germline assignment: CDR1 SNHLY and CDR2 FYNNEI. The CDR3 spans 14 residues. CDR3 DNA (partial): TGTGCCAGCAGTGAAAGGGGGAATAATTCACCC. It encodes CASSERGNNSP. The CDR3 in full is CASSERGNNSPLHF. The complete variable domain, with remaining parts taken from reference TRBV2 and TRBJ1-6, reads EPEVTQTPSHQVTQMGQEVILRCVPISNHLYFYWYRQILGQKVEFLVSFYNNEISEKSEIFDDQFSVERPDGSNFTLKIRSTKLEDSAMYFCASSERGNNSPLHFGNGTRLTVT.

With respect to this clone: The CDR3 is cut off 3 residues early in the read; its end comes from the germline J gene. The chain uses TRBV19 and TRBJ1-5; a possible D gene is TRBD1 (5 bases). This CDR3 region has 13 residues. Germline-derived CDR1 and CDR2 are LNHDA and SQIVND (reference sequence). Trimming shortened V by 9 bases and J by 7 bases, and 16 bases separated the two germline ends. Incomplete CDR3 DNA: TGTGCCAGCCGCCTGGCGCAGGGCCAGCCC. Amino acid sequence: CASRLAQGQP. The entire CDR3 reads CASRLAQGQPQHF. Based on the CDR3 plus reference TRBV19 and TRBJ1-5, the full variable domain is DGGITQSPKYLFRKEGQNVTLSCEQNLNHDAMYWYRQDPGQGLRLIYYSQIVNDFQKGDIAEGYSVSREKKESFPLTVTSAQKNPTAFYLCASRLAQGQPQHFGDGTRLSIL.